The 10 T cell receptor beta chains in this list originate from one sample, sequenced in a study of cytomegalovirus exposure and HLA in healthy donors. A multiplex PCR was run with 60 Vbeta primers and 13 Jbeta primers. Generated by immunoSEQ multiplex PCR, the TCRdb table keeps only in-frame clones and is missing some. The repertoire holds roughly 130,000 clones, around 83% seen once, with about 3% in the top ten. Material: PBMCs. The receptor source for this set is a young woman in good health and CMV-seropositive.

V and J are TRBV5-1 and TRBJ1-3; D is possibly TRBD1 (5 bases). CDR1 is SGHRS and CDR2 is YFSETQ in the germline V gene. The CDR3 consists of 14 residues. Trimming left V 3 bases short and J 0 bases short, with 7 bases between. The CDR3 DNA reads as TGCGCCAGCAGCTCGGGGGACTCTGGAAACACCATATATTTT. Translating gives CASSSGDSGNTIYF.

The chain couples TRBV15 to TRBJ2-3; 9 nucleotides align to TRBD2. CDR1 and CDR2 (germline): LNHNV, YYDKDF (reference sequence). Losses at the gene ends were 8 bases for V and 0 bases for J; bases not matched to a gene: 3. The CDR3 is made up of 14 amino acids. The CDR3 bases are TGTGCCACCGAAACTAGCGGGAGCACAGATACGCAGTATTTT. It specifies CATETSGSTDTQYF.

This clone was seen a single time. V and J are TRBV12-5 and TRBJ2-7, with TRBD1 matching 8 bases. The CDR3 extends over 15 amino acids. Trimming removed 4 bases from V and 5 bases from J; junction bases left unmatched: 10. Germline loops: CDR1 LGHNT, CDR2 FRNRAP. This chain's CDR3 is CASGSLGRGPHEQYF. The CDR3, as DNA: TGTGCTAGTGGTTCGCTTGGCAGGGGGCCCCACGAGCAGTACTTC. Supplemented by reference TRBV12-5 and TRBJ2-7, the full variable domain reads DARVTQTPRHKVTEMGQEVTMRCQPILGHNTVFWYRQTMMQGLELLAYFRNRAPLDDSGMPKDRFSAEMPDATLATLKIQPSEPRDSAVYFCASGSLGRGPHEQYFGPGTRLTVT.

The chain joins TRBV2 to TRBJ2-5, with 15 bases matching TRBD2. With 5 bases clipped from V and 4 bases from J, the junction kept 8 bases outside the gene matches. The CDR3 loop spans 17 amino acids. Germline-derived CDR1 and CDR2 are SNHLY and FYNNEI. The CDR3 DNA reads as TGTGCCAGCAGTTCTAGGACTAGCGGGGGGGCCGTAGAGACCCAGTACTTC. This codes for CASSSRTSGGAVETQYF.

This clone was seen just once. CDR3 bases: TGTGCCAGCTCGACCTTGGGAGGTGAGGAAAAACTGTTTTTT. It is translated as CASSTLGGEEKLFF. The V gene is TRBV6-1, the J gene TRBJ1-4; no definite D call. The CDR3 totals 14 residues. Germline V gene lookup returns CDR1 MNHNS and CDR2 SASEGT. V lost 8 bases and J 8 bases, leaving 18 bases between the germline ends.

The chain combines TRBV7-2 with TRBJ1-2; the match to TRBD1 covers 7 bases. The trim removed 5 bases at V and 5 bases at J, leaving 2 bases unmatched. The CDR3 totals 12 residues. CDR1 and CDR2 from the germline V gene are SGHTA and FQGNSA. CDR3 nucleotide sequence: TGTGCCAGCAGCGACAGGGATTATGGCTACACCTTC. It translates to CASSDRDYGYTF.

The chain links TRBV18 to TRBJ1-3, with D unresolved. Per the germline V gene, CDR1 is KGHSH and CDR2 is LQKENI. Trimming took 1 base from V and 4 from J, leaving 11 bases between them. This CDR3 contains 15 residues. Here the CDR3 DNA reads TGTGCCAGCTCACCACGAGTCGCTCCGGGAAACACCATATATTTT. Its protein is CASSPRVAPGNTIYF.

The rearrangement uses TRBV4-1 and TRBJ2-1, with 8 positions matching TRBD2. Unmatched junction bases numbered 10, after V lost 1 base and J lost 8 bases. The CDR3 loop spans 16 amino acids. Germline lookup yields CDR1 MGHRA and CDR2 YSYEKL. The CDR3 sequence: CASSQVRGGPNHEQFF. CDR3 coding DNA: TGCGCCAGCAGCCAAGTTCGCGGGGGGCCGAACCATGAGCAGTTCTTC.

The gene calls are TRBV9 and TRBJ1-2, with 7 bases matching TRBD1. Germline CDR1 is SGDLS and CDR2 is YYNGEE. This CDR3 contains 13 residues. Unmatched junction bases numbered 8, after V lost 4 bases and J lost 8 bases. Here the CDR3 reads CASSLDRDQGYTF. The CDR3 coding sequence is TGTGCCAGCAGCCTTGACAGGGATCAGGGCTACACCTTC. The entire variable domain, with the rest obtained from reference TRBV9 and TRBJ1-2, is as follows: DSGVTQTPKHLITATGQRVTLRCSPRSGDLSVYWYQQSLDQGLQFLIQYYNGEERAKGNILERFSAQQFPDLHSELNLSSLELGDSALYFCASSLDRDQGYTFGSGTRLTVV.

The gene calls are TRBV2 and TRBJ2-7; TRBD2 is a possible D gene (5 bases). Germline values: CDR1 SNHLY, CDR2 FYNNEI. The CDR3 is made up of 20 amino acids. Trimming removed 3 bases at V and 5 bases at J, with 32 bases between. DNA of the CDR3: TGTGCCAGCAGTGATCTACAATTTGGACTCGAGGACTTAGAAGAGGACGAGCAGTACTTC. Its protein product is CASSDLQFGLEDLEEDEQYF.